This T cell receptor beta chain was identified in a study of T cell responses to AZD1222 COVID-19 vaccine. Second-dose recipients at about 4 or about 12 weeks were treated as one pooled group. Only in-frame clones appear in the TCRdb table, and some are missing; sequencing was by immunoSEQ multiplex PCR. The table records more than 95,000 clones, approximately 89% of them present only once. Whole-study findings and limits: Most donors were white British, females outnumbered males, and clonal diversity was possibly underestimated. Repertoires were sampled only after the peak T cell response.

V was cut by 5 bases and J by 2 bases, with 15 bases left in between. The germline V gene encodes CDR1 MNHEY and CDR2 SVGAGI. The CDR3 covers 15 residues. About this clone: Its target is unknown.

The material was peripheral blood, obtained 28 days after the second AZD1222 dose. The chain has TRBV6-5 and TRBJ1-1; TRBD1 is a possible D gene (6 bases). The origin of this receptor is an adult who received the AZD1222 COVID-19 vaccine. The chain's CDR3 is CASSQRGGGNTEAFF. For the CDR3, the DNA is TGTGCCAGCAGTCAACGGGGGGGCGGAAACACTGAAGCTTTCTTT.